One and the same sample provided the 25 T cell receptor beta chains below, sequenced in a study of CD8 T cells in ankylosing spondylitis. TCRdb re-called the 5' RACE reads through MiXCR, storing one row per CDR3 protein. The repertoire has under 120,000 distinct CDR3 sequences, about 25% of them found once; the top ten carry roughly 12%. Material: synovial fluid, either unsorted or a sorted T cell fraction (not recorded which). These receptors originate from a male donor with ankylosing spondylitis.

The chain combines TRBV7-8 with TRBJ2-7; 9 nucleotides agree with TRBD2. The V gene end was trimmed by 1 base and the J gene end by 2 bases; junction bases not matched to a gene: 6. CDR3 length equals 16 residues. CDR1 is SGHVS, CDR2 FQNEAQ, per germline. The CDR3 loop is CASSLGTASGAYEQYV. The CDR3 nucleotides read TGTGCCAGCAGCTTAGGGACGGCTAGCGGGGCCTACGAGCAGTACGTC.

This clonotype has at least ten counts. The chain uses TRBV12-3 or TRBV12-4 and TRBJ2-3; TRBD1 is a possible D gene (6 bases). This CDR3 is built from 12 residues. Trimming took 6 bases from V and 6 from J, leaving 10 bases between them. The CDR3 nucleotides read TGTGCCAGCAGCCACACAGGGGATACGCAGTATTTT. It translates to CASSHTGDTQYF.

In its sample, this clonotype was seen many times. The chain links TRBV20-1 to TRBJ1-2; no definite D call. The V end was cut by 3 bases, the J end by 8 bases, with 10 bases between. Germline V lookup: CDR1 DFQATT, CDR2 SNEGSKA (reference sequence). The CDR3 is 11 amino acids. CDR3 coding DNA: TGCAGTGCTAGGCGGATGGGGGGCTACACCTTC. This translates into CSARRMGGYTF.

At least ten counts were recorded for this clonotype. The gene calls are TRBV4-2 and TRBJ2-5; no clear D. Trimming stripped 2 bases from V and 2 bases from J, with 12 bases between. This CDR3 has 15 amino acids. Germline values: CDR1 LGHNA, CDR2 YNFKEQ. The CDR3 bases are TGTGCCAGCAGCCAACGACCGGTGGGGCAAGAGACCCAGTACTTC. Its protein is CASSQRPVGQETQYF.

In this sample, this clonotype turned up a few times. The V and J genes are TRBV11-2 and TRBJ2-5; possibly TRBD1 or TRBD2 for D (5 bases each). V gave up 2 bases and J gave up 5 bases, with 15 bases separating them. The CDR3 loop spans 15 amino acids. The germline V gene has CDR1 SGHAT and CDR2 FQNNGV. The CDR3 DNA follows: TGTGCCAGCAGCTTAAGGGGCGTTAGCGTGGAGACCCAGTACTTC. This encodes CASSLRGVSVETQYF.

This clonotype was picked up a small number of times. The rearrangement joins TRBV19 to TRBJ1-5; D ambiguous. Trimming stripped 10 bases from V and 2 bases from J, with 12 bases between. CDR3 size: 13 residues. Germline lookup yields CDR1 LNHDA and CDR2 SQIVND (reference sequence). CDR3 in amino acids: CATSFSGNQPQHF. CDR3 nucleotide sequence: TGTGCCACCTCTTTTTCGGGCAATCAGCCCCAGCATTTT.

This chain uses TRBV2 with TRBJ2-1, with D perhaps matching TRBD1 or TRBD2 (5 bases each). The CDR3 loop spans 12 amino acids. V was cut by 5 bases and J by 7 bases, with 9 bases left in between. Germline loops: CDR1 SNHLY, CDR2 FYNNEI. The CDR3: CASSPEGNEQFF. The CDR3 coding sequence is TGTGCCAGCAGTCCCGAGGGGAATGAGCAGTTCTTC. Full variable domain (rest looked up from reference TRBV2 and TRBJ2-1): EPEVTQTPSHQVTQMGQEVILRCVPISNHLYFYWYRQILGQKVEFLVSFYNNEISEKSEIFDDQFSVERPDGSNFTLKIRSTKLEDSAMYFCASSPEGNEQFFGPGTRLTVL.

This sequence joins TRBV6-2 or TRBV6-3 and TRBJ1-2, with D perhaps TRBD1 (6 bases). The V end lost 5 bases, the J end lost 4 bases, and 23 bases lay between the germline ends. The CDR3 spans 17 residues. Germline CDR1 is MNHEY and CDR2 is SVGEGT. The CDR3 reads CASSPPVPGARGYGYTF. CDR3 sequence (DNA): TGTGCCAGCAGTCCCCCAGTCCCAGGGGCGCGCGGCTATGGCTACACCTTC.

CDR3 loop: CASSTGTVAKNIQYF. DNA of the CDR3: TGCGCCAGCAGCACCGGGACGGTAGCCAAAAACATTCAGTACTTC. The chain joins TRBV5-1 to TRBJ2-4, with D tentatively TRBD1 or TRBD2 (5 bases each). Looked up from germline, CDR1 is SGHRS and CDR2 is YFSETQ. The CDR3 loop spans 15 amino acids. The V and J ends lost 4 bases and 0 bases respectively, with 11 bases between them.

The CDR3 sequence is CASSSQPLADTEAFF. For the CDR3, the DNA is TGTGCCAGCAGTTCTCAGCCTTTGGCGGACACTGAAGCTTTCTTT. The gene calls are TRBV12-3 or TRBV12-4 and TRBJ1-1; D not resolved. This CDR3 has 15 residues. Trimming took off 4 bases at V and 3 bases at J, with 15 bases between the two ends.

The chain has TRBV20-1 and TRBJ1-5; D uncertain. Trimming took 2 bases from V and 4 from J, leaving 12 bases between them. The germline CDR1 and CDR2 sequences are DFQATT and SNEGSKA (reference sequence). CDR3 length: 14 residues. This CDR3 is CSARSPLWNQPQHF. The CDR3, as DNA: TGCAGTGCTAGATCGCCTCTCTGGAATCAGCCCCAGCATTTT.

The CDR3 sequence is CASSQDTWDGNTEAFF. In nucleotides, the CDR3 is TGTGCCAGCAGCCAAGATACCTGGGACGGGAACACTGAAGCTTTCTTT. V gene TRBV14 combines with J gene TRBJ1-1; possibly TRBD1 for D (5 bases). Per the germline V gene, CDR1 is SGHDN and CDR2 is FVKESK. The V gene lost 0 bases and the J gene lost 1 base, with 12 bases spanning the gap. The CDR3 loop spans 16 amino acids. Full variable domain (outside the CDR3, taken from reference TRBV14 and TRBJ1-1): EAGVTQFPSHSVIEKGQTVTLRCDPISGHDNLYWYRRVMGKEIKFLLHFVKESKQDESGMPNNRFLAERTGGTYSTLKVQPAELEDSGVYFCASSQDTWDGNTEAFFGQGTRLTVV.

The chain combines TRBV7-2 with TRBJ1-4; tentative D call: TRBD1 (5 bases). This CDR3 has 12 residues. Germline loops: CDR1 SGHTA, CDR2 FQGNSA. V was clipped by 8 bases and J by 7 bases, with 11 bases between them. The CDR3 bases are TGTGCCAGCTCAGGGAGTCGTGAAAAACTGTTTTTT. Amino acid sequence: CASSGSREKLFF. Full variable domain (outside the CDR3, taken from reference TRBV7-2 and TRBJ1-4): GAGVSQSPSNKVTEKGKDVELRCDPISGHTALYWYRQSLGQGLEFLIYFQGNSAPDKSGLPSDRFSAERTGGSVSTLTIQRTQQEDSAVYLCASSGSREKLFFGSGTQLSVL.

This clonotype was seen a handful of times. This chain links TRBV5-6 with TRBJ1-1; D is ambiguous. From germline, CDR1 is SGHDT and CDR2 YYEEEE. V lost 0 bases to trimming and J lost 7 bases, with 10 bases between them. The CDR3 runs to 13 residues. CDR3 region: CASSLAIAVEAFF. CDR3 bases: TGTGCCAGCAGCTTGGCAATCGCGGTTGAAGCTTTCTTT.

This sequence joins TRBV4-2 and TRBJ2-3; 12 nucleotides match TRBD2. CDR3 size: 17 residues. CDR1 and CDR2 (germline): LGHNA, YNFKEQ. The V and J ends lost 1 base and 4 bases, in that order; junction bases with no gene match: 6. The CDR3 sequence: CASSQGLAGEAPDTQYF. For the CDR3, the DNA is TGTGCCAGCAGCCAAGGACTAGCGGGAGAAGCTCCAGATACGCAGTATTTT.

This clonotype appeared many times. This chain uses TRBV20-1 with TRBJ2-7; D is unclear. The germline CDR1 and CDR2 sequences are DFQATT and SNEGSKA (reference sequence). This CDR3 comprises 14 residues. The V gene lost 6 bases and the J gene lost 0 bases, with 15 bases spanning the gap. CDR3 loop: CSALGGRNSYEQYF. In DNA form, the CDR3 reads TGCAGTGCGTTGGGCGGACGTAACTCCTACGAGCAGTACTTC.

This sequence joins TRBV18 and TRBJ1-5, with TRBD1 as a possible D gene (5 bases). The CDR3 contains 18 residues. CDR1 KGHSH and CDR2 LQKENI come from the germline V gene. Trimming removed 1 base from V and 7 bases from J, with 23 bases in between. The CDR3: CASSPQGPRQGPEQPQHF. The CDR3 nucleotides are TGTGCCAGCTCACCACAGGGACCCCGCCAGGGCCCGGAGCAGCCCCAGCATTTT.

This clonotype was detected ten times or more. The gene calls are TRBV20-1 and TRBJ2-5, with D possibly matching TRBD2 (7 bases). This CDR3 contains 15 residues. Germline V gives CDR1 DFQATT, CDR2 SNEGSKA (reference sequence). The germline V and J ends were trimmed by 0 bases and 3 bases, with 14 bases remaining between them. The CDR3 loop is CSARDGGGGEETQYF. In nucleotides, the CDR3 is TGCAGTGCTAGAGACGGGGGAGGGGGAGAAGAGACCCAGTACTTC.

This chain joins TRBV3-1 and TRBJ2-7; D may be TRBD1 (6 bases). This CDR3 spans 15 amino acids. Per germline, CDR1 LGHDT and CDR2 YNNKEL (reference sequence). The V end lost 4 bases, the J end lost 5 bases, and 18 bases lay between the germline ends. CDR3 DNA: TGTGCCAGCAGCCGCAGGACAGCCACGTGGGACGAGCAGTACTTC. It codes for CASSRRTATWDEQYF.

This clonotype occurred a few times. The V and J genes are TRBV15 and TRBJ2-3; D may be TRBD1 (6 bases). V shed 3 bases and J shed 1 base, with 8 bases lying between them. Germline V gene sequence: CDR1 LNHNV, CDR2 YYDKDF (reference sequence). This CDR3 has 14 amino acids. The CDR3 coding sequence is TGTGCCACCAGCAGGGACAGTCGCACAGATACGCAGTATTTT. Its protein product is CATSRDSRTDTQYF.

This clonotype was observed a few times. V is TRBV15 and J is TRBJ2-3, with TRBD2 identical over 10 bases. With V trimmed by 2 bases and J by 2 bases, 1 base remained unmatched. The CDR3 sequence is 15 residues long. Germline lookup yields CDR1 LNHNV and CDR2 YYDKDF (reference sequence). Here the CDR3 DNA reads TGTGCCACCAGCAGACTAGCGGGAGCCACAGATACGCAGTATTTT. Residues: CATSRLAGATDTQYF.

This chain links TRBV15 with TRBJ2-3; either TRBD1 or TRBD2 may fit D (6 bases each). CDR1 is LNHNV, CDR2 YYDKDF, per germline (reference sequence). V lost 1 base and J 2 bases, leaving 22 bases between the germline ends. This CDR3 region has 19 residues. The CDR3 spells CATSRGRGGFTGYTDTQYF. The CDR3, as DNA: TGTGCCACCAGCAGAGGCAGAGGGGGGTTCACAGGATACACAGATACGCAGTATTTT.

V gene TRBV28 combines with J gene TRBJ2-7; TRBD2 aligns across 10 bases. V shed 2 bases and J 12 bases; nucleotides not matched to a gene: 4. This CDR3 has 12 residues. In germline, CDR1 is MDHEN, CDR2 SYDVKM. The CDR3 reads CASSLGSGRLYV. The CDR3 DNA follows: TGTGCCAGCAGTTTAGGTAGCGGGAGGTTGTACGTC.

The chain has TRBV5-1 and TRBJ2-5, with D tentatively TRBD1 or TRBD2 (5 bases each). The V and J ends lost 2 bases and 0 bases respectively, with 14 bases between them. CDR3 length equals 16 residues. Germline CDR1 reads SGHRS; CDR2 reads YFSETQ. Here the CDR3 reads CASSFGGTRDQETQYF. CDR3 DNA: TGCGCCAGCAGCTTTGGGGGTACGAGGGACCAAGAGACCCAGTACTTC.

The rearrangement links TRBV29-1 to TRBJ1-2; TRBD1 agrees at 7 bases. This CDR3 has 14 amino acids. Germline lookup yields CDR1 SQVTM and CDR2 ANQGSEA. Losses at the gene ends were 4 bases for V and 4 bases for J; bases not matched to a gene: 9. The CDR3 loop is CSVVQGWGSYGYTF. The CDR3 DNA is TGCAGCGTTGTACAGGGGTGGGGGTCCTATGGCTACACCTTC.